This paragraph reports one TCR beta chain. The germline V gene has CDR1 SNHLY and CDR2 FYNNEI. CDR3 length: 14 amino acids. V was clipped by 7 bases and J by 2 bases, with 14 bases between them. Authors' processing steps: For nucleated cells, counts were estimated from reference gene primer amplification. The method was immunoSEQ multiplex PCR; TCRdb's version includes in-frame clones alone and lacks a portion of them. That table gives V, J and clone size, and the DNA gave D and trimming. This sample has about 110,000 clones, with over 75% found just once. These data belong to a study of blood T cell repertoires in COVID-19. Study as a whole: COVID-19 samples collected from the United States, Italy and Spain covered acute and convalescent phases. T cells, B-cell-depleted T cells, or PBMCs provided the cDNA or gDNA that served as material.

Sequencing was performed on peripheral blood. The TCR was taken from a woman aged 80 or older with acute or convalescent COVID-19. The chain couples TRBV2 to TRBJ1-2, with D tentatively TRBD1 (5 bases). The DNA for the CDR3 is TGTGCCAGCACCGAGGACAACGGAAACTATGGCTACACCTTC. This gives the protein CASTEDNGNYGYTF.